Listed below are T cell receptor beta chains from one sample, sequenced in a study of blood T cell repertoires in COVID-19. This table comes from immunoSEQ multiplex PCR, and its TCRdb copy is limited to in-frame clones, with some not included. In the table there are some 200,000 clones, 85% to 90% of which are singletons. The sample was peripheral blood. These receptor sequences come from an elderly man with acute or convalescent COVID-19. Both conserved end residues are part of each CDR3. The D gene is left open where the match is weak. For some rows the clone size is stated as once, few or many, or as a class when expanded; others skip it.

. . TRBJ1-2 TRBV29-1 CSVGVGSGYGYTF TGCAGCGTTGGAGTTGGTAGCGGCTATGGCTACACCTTC
TRBD1 . TRBJ1-1 TRBV5-5 CASSFSGGEAFF TGTGCCAGCAGCTTTTCAGGGGGCGAAGCTTTCTTT
. once TRBJ1-1 TRBV14 CASSQVSAALAEAFF TGTGCCAGCAGCCAAGTGTCGGCGGCCCTCGCTGAAGCTTTCTTT
. . TRBJ2-5 TRBV7-9 CASSSGQETQYF TGTGCCAGCAGCTCAGGGCAAGAGACCCAGTACTTC
TRBD1 . TRBJ1-5 TRBV28 CASSFRDRGFVNQPQHF TGTGCCAGCAGTTTCCGGGACAGGGGGTTTGTCAATCAGCCCCAGCATTTT
TRBD1 . TRBJ1-2 TRBV7-8 CASSVGQGVRGYTF TGTGCCAGCAGCGTAGGACAGGGTGTACGTGGCTACACCTTC
. . TRBJ1-2 TRBV6-5 CASSYSAGLTGGYTF TGTGCCAGCAGTTACTCCGCAGGGTTGACTGGTGGCTACACCTTC
TRBD1 . TRBJ2-3 TRBV6-4 CASSRQGGTDTQYF TGTGCCAGCAGTCGACAGGGGGGCACAGATACGCAGTATTTT
. few TRBJ1-6 TRBV11-2 CASSLAWLYNSPLHF TGTGCCAGCAGCTTAGCGTGGCTTTATAATTCACCCCTCCACTTT
. . TRBJ2-1 TRBV6-6 CASSLQGSWNEQFF TGTGCCAGCAGTTTACAGGGATCGTGGAATGAGCAGTTCTTC
. . TRBJ1-4 TRBV7-2 CASSLGQVSGEKLFF TGTGCCAGCAGCTTAGGACAGGTCTCTGGAGAAAAACTGTTTTTT
. . TRBJ2-4 TRBV24-1 CATSDSGQAKNIQYF TGTGCCACCAGTGATTCAGGGCAAGCCAAAAACATTCAGTACTTC
. . TRBJ1-2 TRBV14 CASSQGQYYGYTF TGTGCCAGCAGCCAAGGACAGTACTATGGCTACACCTTC
TRBD1 . TRBJ1-3 TRBV29-1 CSVGDRGDTIYF TGCAGCGTTGGGGACAGGGGGGACACCATATATTTT
. . TRBJ1-2 TRBV3-1/TRBV3-2 CASSLRQTYGYTF TGTGCCAGCAGCCTGAGACAGACGTATGGCTACACCTTC
TRBD1 . TRBJ2-3 TRBV6-4 CASTRTGGSGDTQYF TGTGCCAGCACTCGGACAGGGGGTTCGGGAGATACGCAGTATTTT
. . TRBJ1-3 TRBV5-1 CASQTGVPNSGNTIYF TGCGCCAGCCAAACGGGGGTCCCTAACTCTGGAAACACCATATATTTT
. . TRBJ2-4 TRBV23-1 CASSRLLVGRAAKTGAKNIQYF TGCGCCAGCAGTCGCCTACTCGTCGGGCGGGCCGCAAAAACGGGGGCCAAAAACATTCAGTACTTC
TRBD2 . TRBJ2-6 TRBV3-1/TRBV3-2 CASSQDISGASGANVLTF TGTGCCAGCAGCCAAGATATTAGCGGGGCCTCTGGGGCCAACGTCCTGACTTTC
. few TRBJ1-4 TRBV12-5 CASGSGEIGEKLFF TGTGCTAGTGGTTCGGGGGAGATAGGTGAAAAACTGTTTTTT
TRBD2 . TRBJ2-2 TRBV7-9 CASKREVSGTGELFF TGTGCCAGCAAGCGGGAAGTTAGTGGCACCGGGGAGCTGTTTTTT
TRBD1 . TRBJ1-1 TRBV2 CASSPPGTGGTEAFF TGTGCCAGCAGTCCCCCCGGGACAGGGGGCACTGAAGCTTTCTTT
TRBD2 few TRBJ2-1 TRBV5-4 CASSLRTSGSHDEQFF TGTGCCAGCAGCTTGAGGACTAGCGGGAGTCACGATGAGCAGTTCTTC
TRBD2 . TRBJ2-1 TRBV7-2 CASSPGTSGHNEQFF TGTGCCAGCAGCCCAGGGACTAGCGGCCACAATGAGCAGTTCTTC
TRBD1 . TRBJ1-2 TRBV2 CARNRGRGNYGYTF TGTGCCAGGAACAGGGGGCGCGGAAACTATGGCTACACCTTC
TRBD2 few TRBJ2-2 TRBV27 CASSWSGRHTGELFF TGTGCCAGCAGTTGGAGCGGGAGACACACCGGGGAGCTGTTTTTT
. . TRBJ2-4 TRBV5-8 CASSLATGSKAKNIQYF TGTGCCAGCAGCTTGGCCACGGGTAGTAAGGCCAAAAACATTCAGTACTTC
TRBD2 . TRBJ2-3 TRBV2 CASNLAGNTDTQYF TGTGCCAGCAATCTAGCGGGTAACACAGATACGCAGTATTTT
TRBD2 . TRBJ2-3 TRBV6-2/TRBV6-3 CASSNGRASDTQYF TGTGCCAGCAGTAACGGGAGGGCCTCTGATACGCAGTATTTT
. . TRBJ2-3 TRBV30 CAWSAPFEWGGTDTQYF TGTGCCTGGAGTGCCCCCTTTGAGTGGGGAGGCACAGATACGCAGTATTTT
TRBD1 . TRBJ2-3 TRBV6-1 CASSETGADTQYF TGTGCCAGCAGTGAAACAGGGGCAGATACGCAGTATTTT
. once TRBJ2-3 TRBV6-1 CASSVQGILTTDTQYF TGTGCCAGCAGTGTACAGGGTATTTTAACAACAGATACGCAGTATTTT
TRBD2 . TRBJ2-2 TRBV2 CASSEREFAGELFF TGTGCCAGCAGTGAGCGGGAGTTTGCCGGGGAGCTGTTTTTT
TRBD2 . TRBJ2-1 TRBV5-1 CASSLVAGGSYNEQFF TGCGCCAGCAGCTTGGTTGCGGGAGGTTCCTACAATGAGCAGTTCTTC
. . TRBJ2-7 TRBV6-5 CASSYGRQANEQYF TGTGCCAGCAGTTACGGTCGGCAGGCGAACGAGCAGTACTTC
. many TRBJ1-6 TRBV11-3 CASSSHRTSPLHF TGTGCCAGCAGCTCCCATAGAACCTCACCCCTCCACTTT
. once TRBJ1-6 TRBV7-4 CASSSGGGADNSPLHF TGTGCCAGCAGCTCGGGAGGGGGGGCGGATAATTCACCCCTCCACTTT
. . TRBJ2-3 TRBV11-3 CASSLSYAEDTQYF TGTGCCAGCAGCTTGAGTTATGCGGAGGATACGCAGTATTTT
. few TRBJ2-3 TRBV24-1 CATSAMGGTQYF TGTGCCACCAGTGCAATGGGGGGTACGCAGTATTTT
. . TRBJ1-2 TRBV24-1 CATSDPGLSDGYTF TGTGCCACCAGTGACCCGGGACTATCAGATGGCTACACCTTC
. . TRBJ1-1 TRBV19 CASSIGMNTEAFF TGTGCCAGTAGTATTGGCATGAACACTGAAGCTTTCTTT
TRBD1 . TRBJ1-4 TRBV9 CASSTRDRGSTNEKLFF TGTGCCAGCAGCACCCGGGACAGGGGTAGCACTAATGAAAAACTGTTTTTT
TRBD1 once TRBJ2-1 TRBV30 CACRDRDNYNEQFF TGTGCCTGCCGGGACAGGGATAACTACAATGAGCAGTTCTTC
. . TRBJ1-1 TRBV30 CAWSWGVNTEAFF TGTGCCTGGAGTTGGGGGGTGAACACTGAAGCTTTCTTT
TRBD2 . TRBJ2-7 TRBV7-9 CASSLTRAGGGWGQYF TGTGCCAGCAGCTTAACCCGGGCGGGAGGAGGATGGGGGCAGTACTTC
. many TRBJ1-6 TRBV4-1 CASSQIDLGSSYNSPLHF TGCGCCAGCAGCCAAATAGATCTGGGGAGCTCCTATAATTCACCCCTCCACTTT
. . TRBJ1-5 TRBV28 CASRVYSGPQHF TGTGCCAGCAGGGTCTACTCTGGGCCCCAGCATTTT
TRBD1 . TRBJ1-2 TRBV18 CASSPDRAEGYTF TGTGCCAGCTCACCCGACAGGGCGGAAGGCTACACCTTC
. . TRBJ2-1 TRBV5-4 CASSLGSPGDEQFF TGTGCCAGCAGCTTAGGAAGTCCCGGAGATGAGCAGTTCTTC
. . TRBJ1-5 TRBV24-1 CATSGARENQPQHF TGTGCCACTTCCGGTGCTCGAGAGAATCAGCCCCAGCATTTT
TRBD1 . TRBJ1-6 TRBV3-1/TRBV3-2 CASSRRDRDNSPLHF TGTGCCAGCAGCCGACGGGACAGGGACAATTCACCCCTCCACTTT
. once TRBJ2-1 TRBV5-1 CASSSGYNEQFF TGCGCCAGCAGCTCGGGGTACAATGAGCAGTTCTTC
. . TRBJ2-3 TRBV6-5 CASSLADTQYF TGTGCCAGCAGCCTTGCAGATACGCAGTATTTT
TRBD2 few TRBJ2-3 TRBV4-1 CASSQIAGFTDTQYF TGCGCCAGCAGCCAGATAGCGGGTTTCACAGATACGCAGTATTTT
TRBD1 . TRBJ2-6 TRBV11-3 CASSPGTVISGANVLTF TGTGCCAGCAGCCCCGGGACAGTAATATCTGGGGCCAACGTCCTGACTTTC
. . TRBJ2-3 TRBV24-1 CATRTDGHTDTQYF TGTGCCACCAGGACGGACGGACACACAGATACGCAGTATTTT
TRBD1 . TRBJ1-4 TRBV29-1 CSVEVAGTASEKLFF TGCAGCGTTGAAGTCGCGGGGACAGCCTCGGAAAAACTGTTTTTT
TRBD2 few TRBJ2-5 TRBV7-7 CASSLGEGRETQYF TGTGCCAGCAGCTTAGGGGAGGGCCGCGAGACCCAGTACTTC
TRBD2 . TRBJ2-3 TRBV7-2 CASSGGTSGNTDTQYF TGTGCCAGCAGCGGCGGGACTAGCGGGAACACAGATACGCAGTATTTT